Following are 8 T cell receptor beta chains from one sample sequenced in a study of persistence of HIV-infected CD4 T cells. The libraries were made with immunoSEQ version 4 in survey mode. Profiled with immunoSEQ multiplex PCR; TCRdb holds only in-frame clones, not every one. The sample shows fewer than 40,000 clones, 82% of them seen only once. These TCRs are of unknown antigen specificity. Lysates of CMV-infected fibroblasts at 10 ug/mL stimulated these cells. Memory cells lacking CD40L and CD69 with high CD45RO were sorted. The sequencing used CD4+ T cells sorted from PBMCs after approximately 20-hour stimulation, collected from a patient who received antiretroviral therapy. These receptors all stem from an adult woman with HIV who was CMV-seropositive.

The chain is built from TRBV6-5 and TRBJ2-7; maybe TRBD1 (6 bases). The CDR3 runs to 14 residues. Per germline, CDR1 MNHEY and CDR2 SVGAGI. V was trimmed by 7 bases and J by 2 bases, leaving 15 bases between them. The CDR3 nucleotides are TGTGCCAGCACTCGGGACACTCCTCCCTACGAGCAGTACTTC. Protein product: CASTRDTPPYEQYF.

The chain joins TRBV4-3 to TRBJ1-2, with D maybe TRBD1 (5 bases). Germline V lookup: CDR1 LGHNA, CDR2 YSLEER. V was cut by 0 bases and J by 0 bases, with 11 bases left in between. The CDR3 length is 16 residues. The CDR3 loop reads CASSQEGRGTNYGYTF. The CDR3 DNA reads TGCGCCAGCAGCCAAGAAGGGAGGGGAACTAACTATGGCTACACCTTC.

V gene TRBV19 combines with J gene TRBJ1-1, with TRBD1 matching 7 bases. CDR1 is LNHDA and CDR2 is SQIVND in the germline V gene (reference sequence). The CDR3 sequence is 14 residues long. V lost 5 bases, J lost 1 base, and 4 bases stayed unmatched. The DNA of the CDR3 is TGTGCCAGTAGTTCACGACAGGGGAACACTGAAGCTTTCTTT. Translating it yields CASSSRQGNTEAFF. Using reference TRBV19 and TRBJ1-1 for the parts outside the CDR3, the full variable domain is DGGITQSPKYLFRKEGQNVTLSCEQNLNHDAMYWYRQDPGQGLRLIYYSQIVNDFQKGDIAEGYSVSREKKESFPLTVTSAQKNPTAFYLCASSSRQGNTEAFFGQGTRLTVV.

For the CDR3, the DNA is TGTGCCAGCCGCATTAGCCAGGCCTCATTATCGAGCTACACCTTC. Its protein is CASRISQASLSSYTF. The rearrangement joins TRBV4-2 to TRBJ1-2; D is unresolved. Germline CDR1 LGHNA, CDR2 YNFKEQ. The CDR3 length is 15 residues. V lost 8 bases and J 9 bases, leaving 25 bases between the germline ends.

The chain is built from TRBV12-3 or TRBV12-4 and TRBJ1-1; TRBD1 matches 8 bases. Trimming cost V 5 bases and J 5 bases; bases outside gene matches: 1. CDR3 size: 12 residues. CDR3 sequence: CASSRTGTEAFF. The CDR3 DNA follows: TGTGCCAGCAGTAGGACAGGGACTGAAGCTTTCTTT.

CDR3 loop: CASSITGKNQPQHF. The CDR3 DNA reads as TGTGCCAGTAGTATTACAGGGAAGAATCAGCCCCAGCATTTT. The V call is TRBV19, the J call TRBJ1-5, with D tentatively TRBD1 (6 bases). Germline CDR1 LNHDA, CDR2 SQIVND (reference sequence). Trimming took 3 bases from V and 4 from J, leaving 10 bases between them. The CDR3 sequence is 14 residues long. The variable domain in full, with the rest retrieved from reference TRBV19 and TRBJ1-5, is DGGITQSPKYLFRKEGQNVTLSCEQNLNHDAMYWYRQDPGQGLRLIYYSQIVNDFQKGDIAEGYSVSREKKESFPLTVTSAQKNPTAFYLCASSITGKNQPQHFGDGTRLSIL.

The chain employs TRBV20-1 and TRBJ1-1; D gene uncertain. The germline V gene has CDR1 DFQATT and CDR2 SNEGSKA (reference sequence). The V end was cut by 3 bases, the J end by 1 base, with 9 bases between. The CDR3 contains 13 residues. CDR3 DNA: TGCAGTGCTAGTGCACGGCCGAACACTGAAGCTTTCTTT. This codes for CSASARPNTEAFF.

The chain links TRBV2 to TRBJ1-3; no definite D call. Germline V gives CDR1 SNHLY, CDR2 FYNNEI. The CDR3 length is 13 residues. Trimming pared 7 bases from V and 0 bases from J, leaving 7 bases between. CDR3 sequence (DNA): TGTGCCAGCATTCTAACCTCTGGAAACACCATATATTTT. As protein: CASILTSGNTIYF.